The clone carrying this TCR beta chain was seen repeatedly, ten times or more. This sample was taken from a study of blood T cell repertoires in COVID-19. Whole-study context: Donors in the United States, Italy and Spain gave samples during acute or convalescent COVID-19. The cDNA or gDNA used as material had been derived from T cells, B-cell-depleted T cells, or PBMCs.

V lost 5 bases, J lost 5 bases, and 10 bases stayed unmatched. This CDR3 comprises 16 residues. Germline CDR1 and CDR2: LNHDA and SQIVND (reference sequence). Per the original methods: Reference gene primer amplification in the assay estimated nucleated cell counts. Clones were read by immunoSEQ multiplex PCR, and TCRdb kept only the in-frame ones, dropping some. Clone size and V and J calls were adopted from that table, with D and trimming inferred from the DNA. The table lists about 67,000 clones, more than 70% of them singletons. V gene TRBV19 combines with J gene TRBJ2-3; 10 bases map to TRBD1. This TCR came from a woman aged 55-75 years with acute or convalescent COVID-19. The sample was peripheral blood. CDR3 in amino acids: CASSLGTGVVGDTQYF. The CDR3 nucleotides read TGTGCCAGTAGTCTTGGGACAGGGGTGGTCGGAGATACGCAGTATTTT.